Listed here are 22 T cell receptor beta chains from one sample, sequenced in a study of response to subunit inactivated influenza vaccine. TCRdb re-analysed the RT-PCR reads in MiXCR, keeping a single row per CDR3 protein. This sample has 700,000 to 800,000 distinct CDR3 sequences, with 15% to 20% found just once. The sequences come from PBMCs from blood, collected 4 to 6 days after vaccination. These receptors all stem from a man aged 45-65 years who received an inactivated influenza vaccine.

The V and J genes are TRBV20-1 and TRBJ2-7; TRBD2 might be the D (5 bases). CDR3 size: 15 residues. Trimming took 0 bases from V and 3 from J, leaving 15 bases between them. The germline V gene has CDR1 DFQATT and CDR2 SNEGSKA (reference sequence). CDR3 sequence: CSARDGSGTIYEQYF. The CDR3 bases are TGCAGTGCTAGAGATGGCAGCGGAACCATCTACGAGCAGTACTTC.

The J gene is TRBJ2-4, the V gene TRBV5-6; 7 bases agree with TRBD1. In germline, CDR1 is SGHDT, CDR2 YYEEEE. This CDR3 comprises 16 residues. V shed 4 bases and J 0 bases; nucleotides not matched to a gene: 7. As DNA, the CDR3 is TGTGCCAGCAGCGCCACAGGGGCTCTAGCCAAAAACATTCAGTACTTC. This gives the protein CASSATGALAKNIQYF.

This chain connects TRBV3-1 to TRBJ1-3; 9 nucleotides line up with TRBD1. V was pared by 7 bases and J by 0 bases, with 4 bases of the junction left unmatched. Germline V gene lookup returns CDR1 LGHDT and CDR2 YNNKEL (reference sequence). The length of the CDR3 is 15 residues. The chain's CDR3 is CASNDRGYSGNTIYF. Here the CDR3 DNA reads TGTGCCAGCAACGACAGGGGGTACTCTGGAAACACCATATATTTT.

The chain has TRBV24-1 and TRBJ2-5; 7 bases match TRBD1. This CDR3 is 16 amino acids long. V was clipped by 2 bases and J by 3 bases; unmatched bases: 8. The germline V gene has CDR1 KGHDR and CDR2 SFDVKD. CDR3 in DNA: TGTGCCACCAGTGATTGGGGGACAGCAAAAAAAGAGACCCAGTACTTC. It codes for CATSDWGTAKKETQYF.

The chain couples TRBV7-9 to TRBJ2-7; TRBD1 aligns across 7 bases. The V gene's germline CDR1 is SEHNR and CDR2 FQNEAQ (reference sequence). J lost 2 bases, V lost 7 bases, and 8 bases had no gene match. The CDR3 length is 14 residues. The CDR3 sequence: CASNSRQGPYEQYF. The CDR3 DNA reads as TGTGCCAGCAACTCTCGACAGGGCCCCTACGAGCAGTACTTC. Using reference TRBV7-9 and TRBJ2-7 for the parts outside the CDR3, the full variable domain is DTGVSQNPRHKITKRGQNVTFRCDPISEHNRLYWYRQTLGQGPEFLTYFQNEAQLEKSRLLSDRFSAERPKGSFSTLEIQRTEQGDSAMYLCASNSRQGPYEQYFGPGTRLTVT.

This rearrangement joins TRBV7-6 to TRBJ2-7; TRBD2 matches at 9 bases. V shed 1 base, J shed 3 bases, and the junction held 4 bases outside the gene matches. The CDR3 runs 15 residues. Germline V CDR1 and CDR2: SGHVS, FNYEAQ. CDR3 sequence reads: CASSLVSGGYYEQYF. CDR3 DNA: TGTGCCAGCAGCTTAGTTAGCGGGGGTTACTACGAGCAGTACTTC.

V and J are TRBV10-3 and TRBJ2-5, with D possibly matching TRBD1 (5 bases). In germline, CDR1 is ENHRY, CDR2 SYGVKD. The CDR3 length is 13 residues. Deletions cut 10 bases from V and 0 bases from J, with 12 bases between. The CDR3 DNA sequence: TGTGCCACGATGCCGACAGACCAAGAGACCCAGTACTTC. This codes for CATMPTDQETQYF.

This clonotype was seen a few times. The chain has TRBV4-2 and TRBJ2-7, with D unresolved. V lost 1 base and J 3 bases, leaving 10 bases between the germline ends. The CDR3 covers 14 residues. Looked up from germline, CDR1 is LGHNA and CDR2 is YNFKEQ. Written as DNA, the CDR3 is TGTGCCAGCAGCCAAGCCCGCGGCCTCTACGAGCAGTACTTC. This gives the protein CASSQARGLYEQYF.

This clonotype came up a few times. The J gene is TRBJ2-5, the V gene TRBV5-1, with 8 bases fitting TRBD1. This CDR3 comprises 17 residues. The junction had 15 bases not matched to a gene; V was cut back by 4 bases and J by 4 bases. CDR1 and CDR2 from the germline V gene are SGHRS and YFSETQ. CDR3 sequence reads: CASSQTEQGARGETQYF. The CDR3 DNA reads as TGCGCCAGCAGCCAGACGGAGCAGGGGGCGAGGGGAGAGACCCAGTACTTC.

This clonotype was detected only a few times. This sequence joins TRBV20-1 and TRBJ2-7; D is perhaps TRBD1 (5 bases). V lost 1 base and J 2 bases, leaving 12 bases between the germline ends. Looked up from germline, CDR1 is DFQATT and CDR2 is SNEGSKA (reference sequence). The CDR3 consists of 14 residues. CDR3 amino acids: CSARGQKPPYEQYF. The CDR3, as DNA: TGCAGTGCTAGAGGACAGAAGCCTCCCTACGAGCAGTACTTC.

Turning to this clonotype: Germline and junction disagree at one end, which may indicate a read error. This chain connects TRBV12-3 or TRBV12-4 to TRBJ2-7; 7 bases agree with TRBD1. The CDR3 spans 13 residues. CDR3: CASSQNDREERSF. The DNA for the CDR3 is TGTGCCAGCAGCCAAAACGACAGGGAAGAAAGGAGCTTC.

This clonotype was observed a single time. The gene calls are TRBV12-5 and TRBJ2-5; 7 nucleotides align to TRBD1. Germline trimming cut 6 bases from V and 7 bases from J; bases unmatched to any gene: 20. Germline CDR1 is LGHNT and CDR2 is FRNRAP. This CDR3 spans 17 amino acids. Here the CDR3 reads CASGLRPGTAVPRTQYF. The CDR3 DNA follows: TGTGCTAGTGGCCTCCGTCCCGGGACAGCAGTACCCCGGACCCAGTACTTC.

A few counts support this clonotype. The rearrangement links TRBV27 to TRBJ2-1; D gene unclear. V gave up 3 bases and J gave up 5 bases, with 8 bases separating them. Germline CDR1 is MNHEY and CDR2 is SMNVEV (reference sequence). The CDR3 has 13 residues. The CDR3 here is CASSFVRNNEQFF. The CDR3, as DNA: TGTGCCAGCAGTTTCGTCAGAAACAATGAGCAGTTCTTC.

V gene TRBV6-2 or TRBV6-3 combines with J gene TRBJ1-1; D may be TRBD1 (5 bases). In germline, CDR1 is MNHEY, CDR2 SVGEGT. The CDR3 extends over 14 amino acids. Between the trimmed V and J ends, which lost 7 bases and 6 bases, there was a span of 18 bases. The CDR3 coding sequence is TGTGCCAGCAATCCTGGTGGGGGGATAGCTGAAGCTTTCTTT. As protein: CASNPGGGIAEAFF.

V is TRBV20-1 and J is TRBJ2-5, with 11 nucleotides matching TRBD2. Looked up from germline, CDR1 is DFQATT and CDR2 is SNEGSKA (reference sequence). The CDR3 has 19 residues. J gave up 5 bases and V 1 base, and 18 bases lay outside the gene matches. The CDR3 DNA follows: TGCAGTGCTAGAGGATACGGGACTAGCGGTGTGTTTGGGCGTGAGACCCAGTACTTC. The encoded protein is CSARGYGTSGVFGRETQYF.

The chain links TRBV6-2 or TRBV6-3 to TRBJ2-1; D not resolved. The CDR3 covers 15 residues. V was clipped by 4 bases and J by 1 base, with 11 bases between them. Looked up from germline, CDR1 is MNHEY and CDR2 is SVGEGT. The CDR3 loop reads CASSFVGLSYNEQFF. The CDR3 DNA is TGTGCCAGCAGTTTCGTGGGATTGTCCTACAATGAGCAGTTCTTC.

This clonotype was seen only a few times. The CDR3: CASSLTGGRAEQYF. The CDR3 DNA is TGTGCCAGCAGCTTAACGGGCGGGAGGGCCGAGCAGTACTTC. This chain links TRBV7-3 with TRBJ2-7; 9 positions match TRBD2. Trimming took 0 bases from V and 6 from J; bases not matched to a gene: 3. This CDR3 spans 14 amino acids. The germline CDR1 and CDR2 sequences are SGHTA and FQGTGA.

The rearrangement uses TRBV11-2 and TRBJ2-1; D may be TRBD2 (7 bases). The CDR3 consists of 17 residues. The germline V and J ends were trimmed by 1 base and 10 bases, with 23 bases remaining between them. CDR1 and CDR2 (germline): SGHAT, FQNNGV. CDR3 sequence: CASSLGLWGGPVREQFF. CDR3 nucleotides: TGTGCCAGCAGCTTAGGATTGTGGGGGGGCCCCGTACGGGAGCAGTTCTTC.

J is TRBJ2-3 and V is TRBV20-1; 11 bases are a match to TRBD2. V was clipped by 0 bases and J by 3 bases; unmatched bases: 2. CDR1 is DFQATT, CDR2 SNEGSKA, per germline (reference sequence). The length of the CDR3 is 15 residues. The CDR3 region is CSAREVAGGTDTQYF. CDR3 DNA sequence: TGCAGTGCTAGAGAGGTAGCGGGAGGGACAGATACGCAGTATTTT.

The V call is TRBV27, the J call TRBJ2-7, with 9 bases that match TRBD1. Germline V CDR1 and CDR2: MNHEY, SMNVEV (reference sequence). J was trimmed by 1 base and V by 0 bases; bases with no gene match: 13. This CDR3 spans 19 amino acids. The CDR3 nucleotides read TGTGCCAGCAGTTTATCGACAGGACTCGGACAGGGGAAATCCTACGAGCAGTACTTC. Protein: CASSLSTGLGQGKSYEQYF.

This clonotype was recorded many times. The V call is TRBV7-2, the J call TRBJ2-4; D might be TRBD1 (6 bases). The length of the CDR3 is 14 residues. The V gene lost 5 bases and the J gene lost 8 bases, with 16 bases spanning the gap. Germline V gives CDR1 SGHTA, CDR2 FQGNSA. The DNA for the CDR3 is TGTGCCAGCAGCGCACAGGGATTTGTGGACATTCAGTACTTC. It codes for CASSAQGFVDIQYF. Full variable domain (rest looked up from reference TRBV7-2 and TRBJ2-4): GAGVSQSPSNKVTEKGKDVELRCDPISGHTALYWYRQSLGQGLEFLIYFQGNSAPDKSGLPSDRFSAERTGGSVSTLTIQRTQQEDSAVYLCASSAQGFVDIQYFGAGTRLSVL.

This chain uses TRBV3-1 with TRBJ2-3; 14 positions match TRBD2. CDR3 length equals 16 residues. V shed 1 base and J 7 bases; nucleotides not matched to a gene: 4. CDR1 is LGHDT and CDR2 is YNNKEL in the germline V gene (reference sequence). CDR3 in DNA: TGTGCCAGCAGCCAAGGACTAGCGGGGGGGAAAAATACGCAGTATTTT. Translating gives CASSQGLAGGKNTQYF.